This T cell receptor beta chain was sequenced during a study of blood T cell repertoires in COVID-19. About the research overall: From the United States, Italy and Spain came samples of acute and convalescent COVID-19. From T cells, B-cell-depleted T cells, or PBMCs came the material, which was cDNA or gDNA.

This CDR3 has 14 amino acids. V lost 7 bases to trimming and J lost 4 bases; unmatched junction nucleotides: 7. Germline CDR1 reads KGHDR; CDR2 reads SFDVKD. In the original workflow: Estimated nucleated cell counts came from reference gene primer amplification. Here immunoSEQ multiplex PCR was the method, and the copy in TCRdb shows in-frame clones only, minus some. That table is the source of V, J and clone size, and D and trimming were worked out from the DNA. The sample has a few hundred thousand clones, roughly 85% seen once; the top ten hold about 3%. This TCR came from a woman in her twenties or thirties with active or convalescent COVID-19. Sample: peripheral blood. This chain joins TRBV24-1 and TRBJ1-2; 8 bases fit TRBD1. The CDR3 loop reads CATRDKQGAYGYTF. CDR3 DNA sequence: TGTGCCACCAGAGACAAGCAGGGGGCCTATGGCTACACCTTC.